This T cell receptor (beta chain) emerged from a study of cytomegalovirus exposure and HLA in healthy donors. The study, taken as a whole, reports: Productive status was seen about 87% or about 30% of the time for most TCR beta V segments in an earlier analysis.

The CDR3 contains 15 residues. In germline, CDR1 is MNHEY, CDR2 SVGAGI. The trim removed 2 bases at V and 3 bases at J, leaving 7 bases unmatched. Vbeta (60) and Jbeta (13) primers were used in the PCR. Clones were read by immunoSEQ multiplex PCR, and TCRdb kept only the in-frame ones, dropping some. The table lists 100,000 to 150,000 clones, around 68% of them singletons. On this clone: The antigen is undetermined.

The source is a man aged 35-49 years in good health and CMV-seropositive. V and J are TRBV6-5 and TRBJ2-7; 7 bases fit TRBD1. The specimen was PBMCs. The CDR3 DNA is TGTGCCAGCAGTTACGGGTCCGGGACAGTCTACGAGCAGTACTTC. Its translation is CASSYGSGTVYEQYF.